This T cell receptor (beta chain) was recovered during a study of patients and donors after allogeneic stem cell transplantation. CDR1 and CDR2 from the germline V gene are LNHDA and SQIVND (reference sequence). The CDR3 consists of 12 residues. V lost 3 bases to trimming and J lost 6 bases, with 9 bases between them. TCRdb independently ran MiXCR on the RT-PCR reads; one entry per CDR3 protein. In the table there are about 400,000 distinct CDR3 sequences, 16% of which are singletons. The sequence derives from a human donor who was either an allogeneic HSCT recipient or a stem cell or donor lymphocyte infusion donor (not recorded which). It is not recorded whose cells these are; they may come from a transplant donor. The sample consisted of blood, either unsorted or a sorted T cell fraction (not recorded which). The rearrangement joins TRBV19 to TRBJ2-7; D perhaps matches TRBD2 (7 bases). The CDR3 sequence is CASSMGGGEQYF. For the CDR3, the DNA is TGTGCCAGTAGTATGGGAGGGGGCGAGCAGTACTTC.